A single count supports the clone carrying this TCR beta chain. Sequenced by immunoSEQ multiplex PCR; TCRdb stores in-frame clones only, minus some. Of approximately 220,000 clones listed, about 86% are singletons. This entry is derived from a study of blood T cell repertoires in COVID-19. CDR3 length: 14 amino acids. The germline V and J ends were trimmed by 3 bases and 8 bases, with 19 bases remaining between them. Germline CDR1 and CDR2: GTSNPN and SVGIG (reference sequence). This chain joins TRBV30 and TRBJ1-2, with D possibly TRBD1 on 6 matching bases. Sequenced: peripheral blood. This TCR was recovered from a woman in her sixties or seventies with acute or convalescent COVID-19. CDR3 region: CAWSLEDRRGGYTF. In nucleotides, the CDR3 is TGTGCCTGGAGCCTAGAGGACAGAAGGGGCGGCTACACCTTC.